This TCR beta chain was sequenced during a study of PD-L1 blockade in urothelial cancer. Study in general: Of under 30 patients, some 24 were males with bladder-origin urothelial cancer.

After removal of 2 bases from V and 4 bases from J, the junction contained 8 bases not matched to a gene. CDR3 length: 15 residues. CDR1 and CDR2 from the germline V gene are SGHRS and YFSETQ. Measured with immunoSEQ multiplex PCR; TCRdb has only the in-frame clones, and not every one. The sample lists nearly 35,000 clones, over 75% occurring once. Time point here: pretreatment peripheral blood. Between 1 and 8 samples per patient were obtained, pretreatment and on-treatment. The source of this sequence is a man between 60 and 75 years old with urothelial cancer. V is TRBV5-1 and J is TRBJ2-5, with 7 positions matching TRBD1. This specimen was PBMCs, taken around atezolizumab (anti-PD-L1) treatment. This CDR3 reads CASSFLQGRVETQYF. The CDR3 coding sequence is TGCGCCAGCAGCTTCCTACAGGGGCGGGTAGAGACCCAGTACTTC.